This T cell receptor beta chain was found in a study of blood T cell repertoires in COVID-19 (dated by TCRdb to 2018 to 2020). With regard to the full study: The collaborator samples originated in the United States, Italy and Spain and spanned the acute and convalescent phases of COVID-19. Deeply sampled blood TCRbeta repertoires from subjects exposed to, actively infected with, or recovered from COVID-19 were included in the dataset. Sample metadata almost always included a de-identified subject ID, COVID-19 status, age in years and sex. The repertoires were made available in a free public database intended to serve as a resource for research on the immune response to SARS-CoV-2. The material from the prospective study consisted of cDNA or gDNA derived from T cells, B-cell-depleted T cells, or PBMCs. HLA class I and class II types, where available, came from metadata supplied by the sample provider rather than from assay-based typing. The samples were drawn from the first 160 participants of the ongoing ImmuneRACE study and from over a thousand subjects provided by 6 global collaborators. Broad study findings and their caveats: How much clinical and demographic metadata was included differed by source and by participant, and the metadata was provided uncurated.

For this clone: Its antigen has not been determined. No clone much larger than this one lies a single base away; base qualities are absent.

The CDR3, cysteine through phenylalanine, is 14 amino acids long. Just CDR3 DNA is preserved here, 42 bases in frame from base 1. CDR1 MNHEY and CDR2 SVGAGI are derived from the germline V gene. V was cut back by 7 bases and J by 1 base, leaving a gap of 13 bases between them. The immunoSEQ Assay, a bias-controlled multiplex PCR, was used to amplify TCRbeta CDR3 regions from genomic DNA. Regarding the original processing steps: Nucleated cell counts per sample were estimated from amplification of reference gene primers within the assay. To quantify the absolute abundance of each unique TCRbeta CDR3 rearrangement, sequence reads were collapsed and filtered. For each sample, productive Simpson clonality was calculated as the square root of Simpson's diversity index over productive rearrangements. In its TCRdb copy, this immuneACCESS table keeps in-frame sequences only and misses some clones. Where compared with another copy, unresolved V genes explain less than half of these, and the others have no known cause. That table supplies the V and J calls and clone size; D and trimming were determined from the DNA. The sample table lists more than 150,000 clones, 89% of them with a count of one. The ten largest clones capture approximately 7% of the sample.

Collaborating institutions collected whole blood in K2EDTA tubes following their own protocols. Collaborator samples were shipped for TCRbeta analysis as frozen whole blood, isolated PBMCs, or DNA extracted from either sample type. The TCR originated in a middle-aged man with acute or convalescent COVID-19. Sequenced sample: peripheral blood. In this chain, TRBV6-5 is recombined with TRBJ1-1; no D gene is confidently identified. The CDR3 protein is CASMMVEGNTEAFF. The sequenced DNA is TGTGCCAGCATGATGGTTGAGGGGAACACTGAAGCTTTCTTT.